The rows below give T cell receptor beta chains drawn from one sample of a study of blood T cell repertoires in COVID-19. The method was immunoSEQ multiplex PCR; TCRdb's version includes in-frame clones alone and lacks a portion of them. In the table there are 250,000 to 350,000 clones, 85% to 90% of which are singletons. The sequencing input was peripheral blood. The receptors derive from a man aged 25-45 years with acute or convalescent COVID-19. CDR3s leave out the opening cysteine and the closing phenylalanine or tryptophan. The D gene is left open where the match is weak.

cdr3_aa: ASSSGTTNTGELF; v_call: TRBV5-1; d_call: .
cdr3_aa: ASSSSSALGATEQF; v_call: TRBV6-5; d_call: .
cdr3_aa: ASLVLFGQEEQY; v_call: TRBV21-1; d_call: .
cdr3_aa: AWGLSTVEQY; v_call: TRBV30; d_call: .
cdr3_aa: ASRGRPYNEQF; v_call: TRBV5-1; d_call: .
cdr3_aa: ASRNGQNTEAF; v_call: TRBV19; d_call: .
cdr3_aa: ASSLSLAGGPAGELF; v_call: TRBV7-7; d_call: TRBD2
cdr3_aa: ASSMASGGANEQF; v_call: TRBV19; d_call: TRBD2
cdr3_aa: ASSQGGQSWYGYT; v_call: TRBV3-1/TRBV3-2; d_call: .
cdr3_aa: ASSNREPYNEQF; v_call: TRBV11-3; d_call: .
cdr3_aa: ASSSGQGFYEQY; v_call: TRBV28; d_call: TRBD1
cdr3_aa: ASQTRENQPQH; v_call: TRBV6-5; d_call: .
cdr3_aa: ASSIVPRVANSPLH; v_call: TRBV19; d_call: .
cdr3_aa: ASSLAGRTEAF; v_call: TRBV5-5; d_call: .
cdr3_aa: ATSRSRQFLETQY; v_call: TRBV15; d_call: .
cdr3_aa: ASSPPGNARVNKQY; v_call: TRBV18; d_call: .
cdr3_aa: ATRGQGEDEQF; v_call: TRBV24-1; d_call: TRBD1
cdr3_aa: ASRAVQETQY; v_call: TRBV5-1; d_call: .
cdr3_aa: ASSRGTVATNEKLF; v_call: TRBV14; d_call: .
cdr3_aa: AISRQGGTEAF; v_call: TRBV10-3; d_call: TRBD1
cdr3_aa: ASTRGGDTEAF; v_call: TRBV28; d_call: .
cdr3_aa: ASSFDRVGTEAF; v_call: TRBV7-3; d_call: TRBD1